This TCR beta chain was captured by sequencing in a study of spatial heterogeneity in lung cancer. Study overall: As counted in raw reads, each unique TCR and UMI combination appeared more than ten times on average. Study-wide results and limits: At resection, ubiquitous expanded tumor TCRs appeared in blood more than at follow-up.

Germline V lookup: CDR1 DFQATT, CDR2 SNEGSKA (reference sequence). The length of the CDR3 is 16 residues. After removal of 6 bases from V and 0 bases from J, the junction contained 7 bases not matched to a gene. Time point in this sample: blood at routine non-recurrence follow-up after resection. The input material, whole RNA from tumor, nontumor lung or frozen PBMC, was sequenced unsorted. Single TCR cDNA molecules each had their own unique molecular identifier. TCRdb re-analysed the 5' RACE reads in MiXCR, keeping a single row per CDR3 protein. The sample has more than 95,000 distinct CDR3 sequences; over 9% are singletons. Worth noting for this clonotype: The antigen is not known.

This TCR was recovered from a male donor with early-stage non-small cell lung cancer. Material: PBMCs, obtained at follow-up. The chain uses TRBV20-1 and TRBJ2-6, with 8 bases aligning to TRBD1. The CDR3 DNA reads as TGCAGTGCCCGGACAGGGAGCACCTCTGGGGCCAACGTCCTGACTTTC. Its protein product is CSARTGSTSGANVLTF.